These 10 T cell receptor beta chains share one sample of origin, sequenced in a study of T cells in Graves' hyperthyroidism and ophthalmopathy. The CDR3 regions of TCR beta were amplified from RNA transcripts. With the HTBI primer set, the TCR CDR3 went through a first round of RT-PCR. TCRdb re-derived calls from the multiplex PCR reads in MiXCR, one entry per CDR3 protein. The sample contains about 480,000 distinct CDR3 sequences, approximately 24% of which appear only once. Material for sequencing was blood. These receptors were collected from a woman aged 25 to 39 with Graves' ophthalmopathy.

This clonotype occurred many times. The V call is TRBV19, the J call TRBJ1-2; TRBD1 is a possible D gene (5 bases). The V and J ends lost 3 bases and 4 bases respectively, with 18 bases between them. The CDR3 loop spans 16 amino acids. Germline V gene data show CDR1 as LNHDA and CDR2 as SQIVND (reference sequence). CDR3 region: CASSISSFRQGYGYTF. The DNA of the CDR3 is TGTGCCAGTAGTATCTCTTCTTTCCGGCAGGGCTATGGCTACACCTTC. Looking up the rest from reference TRBV19 and TRBJ1-2 gives the full variable domain: DGGITQSPKYLFRKEGQNVTLSCEQNLNHDAMYWYRQDPGQGLRLIYYSQIVNDFQKGDIAEGYSVSREKKESFPLTVTSAQKNPTAFYLCASSISSFRQGYGYTFGSGTRLTVV.

V usage is TRBV7-9 and J usage is TRBJ1-1; no definite D call. This CDR3 is built from 13 residues. Deletions cut 7 bases from V and 4 bases from J, with 13 bases between. Germline V gene data show CDR1 as SEHNR and CDR2 as FQNEAQ (reference sequence). CDR3 residues: CASTGVASTEAFF. The CDR3 DNA reads TGTGCCAGCACTGGGGTCGCGAGCACTGAAGCTTTCTTT.

This chain joins TRBV12-3 or TRBV12-4 and TRBJ1-1; D gene uncertain. V was shortened by 7 bases and J by 0 bases, with 9 bases between the two germline ends. The CDR3 totals 13 residues. CDR3 sequence: CASTGLLNTEAFF. In nucleotides, the CDR3 is TGTGCCAGCACCGGACTGCTGAACACTGAAGCTTTCTTT.

The CDR3 here is CASNRTVLNTGELFF. For the CDR3, the DNA is TGTGCCAGCAATCGGACGGTACTAAACACCGGGGAGCTGTTTTTT. The chain joins TRBV2 to TRBJ2-2; D is uncertain. The CDR3 sequence is 15 residues long. Trimming shortened V by 7 bases and J by 2 bases, and 14 bases separated the two germline ends. Per germline, CDR1 SNHLY and CDR2 FYNNEI.

J is TRBJ1-1 and V is TRBV18; 10 bases align to TRBD1. The CDR3 length is 17 residues. Trimming at V came to 0 bases and at J to 1 base, leaving 5 bases not matched to a gene. Germline V gives CDR1 KGHSH, CDR2 LQKENI. The CDR3 here is CASSPPGTGESNTEAFF. As DNA, the CDR3 is TGTGCCAGCTCACCACCGGGGACAGGGGAGTCGAACACTGAAGCTTTCTTT. The entire variable domain, with the rest obtained from reference TRBV18 and TRBJ1-1, is as follows: NAGVMQNPRHLVRRRGQEARLRCSPMKGHSHVYWYRQLPEEGLKFMVYLQKENIIDESGMPKERFSAEFPKEGPSILRIQQVVRGDSAAYFCASSPPGTGESNTEAFFGQGTRLTVV.

This clonotype occurred a few times. V gene TRBV12-3 or TRBV12-4 combines with J gene TRBJ1-5; D not certain. This CDR3 has 17 residues. The ends were cut back, 6 bases at V and 0 bases at J, with 18 bases in the middle. The DNA for the CDR3 is TGTGCCAGCAGCCTCGTTAGTCCAGGATATAGCAATCAGCCCCAGCATTTT. Its protein product is CASSLVSPGYSNQPQHF.

This clonotype occurred many times. The DNA for the CDR3 is TGCAGCGCTGCTTTCTCAGGGAGCTACGAGCAGTACTTC. Protein sequence: CSAAFSGSYEQYF. The rearrangement joins TRBV29-1 to TRBJ2-7, with D perhaps being TRBD1 or TRBD2 (5 bases each). Germline assignment: CDR1 SQVTM and CDR2 ANQGSEA. V was pared by 7 bases and J by 3 bases, with 16 bases between. The CDR3 sequence is 13 residues long.

This clonotype was seen only a few times. The rearrangement joins TRBV12-3 or TRBV12-4 to TRBJ1-1, with TRBD1 identical over 8 bases. The V segment lost 4 bases and the J segment 7 bases; nucleotides outside the gene matches: 5. The CDR3 spans 13 residues. CDR3 bases: TGTGCCAGCAGTTCCGACAGGGGTGTTGAAGCTTTCTTT. Amino acid sequence: CASSSDRGVEAFF.

This clonotype was seen at least ten times. The rearrangement joins TRBV6-5 to TRBJ2-1; no clear D gene. V lost 4 bases, J lost 1 base, and 8 bases lay in between. The germline CDR1 and CDR2 sequences are MNHEY and SVGAGI. This CDR3 has 14 amino acids. CDR3 in amino acids: CASSLYDSYNEQFF. CDR3 DNA: TGTGCCAGCAGTTTGTACGATTCCTACAATGAGCAGTTCTTC.

The chain couples TRBV7-9 to TRBJ2-7; the D is unclear. Trimming cost V 2 bases and J 12 bases, with 14 bases left between them. Germline V lookup: CDR1 SEHNR, CDR2 FQNEAQ (reference sequence). This CDR3 contains 12 residues. CDR3 residues: CASSLTRGTPYF. The DNA for the CDR3 is TGTGCCAGCAGCTTAACCCGCGGCACTCCGTACTTC. The full variable domain, its missing parts supplied by reference TRBV7-9 and TRBJ2-7, is DTGVSQNPRHKITKRGQNVTFRCDPISEHNRLYWYRQTLGQGPEFLTYFQNEAQLEKSRLLSDRFSAERPKGSFSTLEIQRTEQGDSAMYLCASSLTRGTPYFGPGTRLTVT.